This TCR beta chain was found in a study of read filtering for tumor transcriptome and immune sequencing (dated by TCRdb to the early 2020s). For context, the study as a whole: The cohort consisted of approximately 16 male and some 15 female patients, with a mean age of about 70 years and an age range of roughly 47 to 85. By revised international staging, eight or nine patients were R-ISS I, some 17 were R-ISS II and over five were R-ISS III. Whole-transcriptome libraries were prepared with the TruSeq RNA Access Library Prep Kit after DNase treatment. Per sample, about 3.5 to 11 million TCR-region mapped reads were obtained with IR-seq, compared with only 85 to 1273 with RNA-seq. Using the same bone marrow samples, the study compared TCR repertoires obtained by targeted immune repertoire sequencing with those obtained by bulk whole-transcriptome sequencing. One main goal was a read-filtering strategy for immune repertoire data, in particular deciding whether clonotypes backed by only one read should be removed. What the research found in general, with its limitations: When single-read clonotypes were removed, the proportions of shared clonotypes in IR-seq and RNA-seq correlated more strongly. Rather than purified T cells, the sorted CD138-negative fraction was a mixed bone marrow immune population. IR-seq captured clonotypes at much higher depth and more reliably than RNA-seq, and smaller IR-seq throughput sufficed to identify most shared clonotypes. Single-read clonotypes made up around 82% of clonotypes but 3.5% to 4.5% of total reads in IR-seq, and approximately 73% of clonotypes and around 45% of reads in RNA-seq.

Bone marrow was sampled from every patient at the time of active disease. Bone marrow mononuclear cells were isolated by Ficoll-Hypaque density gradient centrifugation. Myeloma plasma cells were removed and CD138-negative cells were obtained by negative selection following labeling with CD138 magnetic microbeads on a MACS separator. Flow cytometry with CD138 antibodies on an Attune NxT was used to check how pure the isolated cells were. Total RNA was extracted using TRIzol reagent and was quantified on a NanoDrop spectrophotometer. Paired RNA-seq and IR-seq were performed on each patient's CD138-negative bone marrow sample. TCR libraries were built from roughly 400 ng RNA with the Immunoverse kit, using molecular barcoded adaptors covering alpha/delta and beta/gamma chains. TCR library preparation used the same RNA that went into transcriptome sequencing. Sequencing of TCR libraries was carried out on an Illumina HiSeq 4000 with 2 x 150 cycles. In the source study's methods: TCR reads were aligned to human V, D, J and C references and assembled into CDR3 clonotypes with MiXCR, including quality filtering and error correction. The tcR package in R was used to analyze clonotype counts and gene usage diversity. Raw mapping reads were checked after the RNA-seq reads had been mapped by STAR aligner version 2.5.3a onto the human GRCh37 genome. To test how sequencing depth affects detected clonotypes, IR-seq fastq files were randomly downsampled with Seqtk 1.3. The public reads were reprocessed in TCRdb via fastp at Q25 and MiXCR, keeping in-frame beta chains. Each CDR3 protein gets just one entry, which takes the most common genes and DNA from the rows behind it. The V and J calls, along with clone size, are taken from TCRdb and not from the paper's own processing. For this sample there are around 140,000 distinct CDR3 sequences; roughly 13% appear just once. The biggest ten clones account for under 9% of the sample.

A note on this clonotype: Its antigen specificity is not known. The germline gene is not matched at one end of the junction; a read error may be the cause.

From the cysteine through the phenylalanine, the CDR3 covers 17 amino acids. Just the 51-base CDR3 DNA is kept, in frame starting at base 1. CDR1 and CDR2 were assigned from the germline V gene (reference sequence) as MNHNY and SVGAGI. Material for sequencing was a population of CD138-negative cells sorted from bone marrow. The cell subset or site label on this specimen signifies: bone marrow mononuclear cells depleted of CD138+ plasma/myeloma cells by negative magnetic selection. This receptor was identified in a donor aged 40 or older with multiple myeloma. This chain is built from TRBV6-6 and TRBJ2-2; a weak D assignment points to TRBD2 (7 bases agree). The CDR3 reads CASSYKGGGSVTRELFF. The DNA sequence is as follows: TGTGCCAGCAGTTACAAGGGGGGCGGGAGTGTCACCCGGGAGCTGTTTTTT.